The rows below give T cell receptor beta chains drawn from one sample of a study of shared clonotypes between healthy human individuals. Some clones are missing from TCRdb's copy, which holds only in-frame ones; the method was immunoSEQ multiplex PCR. This table holds 1.5 million to 2.5 million clones, about 95% found once. The specimen was naive CD8+ T cells sorted from blood. The source of these receptors is a man younger than 30 in good health. The conserved cysteine and the conserved F or W are not part of the CDR3 here.

>TRBV13|TRBJ2-7
ASSPRGQGLYEQY
>TRBV27|TRBJ1-5
ASSRAGLNQPQH
>TRBV21-1|TRBJ2-7
ASSKRRGYEQY
>TRBV27|TRBJ2-5
ASSLEGSETQY
>TRBV4-1|TRBJ2-4
ASSQGQEAKNIQY
>TRBV6-1|TRBJ1-1
ASSWIALVEAF
>TRBV10-3|TRBJ2-5
AISVPSDQETQY
>TRBV2|TRBJ2-7
ASMEGLPYEQY
>TRBV5-4|TRBJ2-3
ASSLGSPRGDTQY
>TRBV19|TRBJ1-2
ASSIDPSGPDFGYT
>TRBV9|TRBJ1-3
ASSVEGGVSSGNTIY
>TRBV27|TRBJ2-3
ASSLYGQGRTDTQY
>TRBV7-9|TRBJ2-5
ASSSLLAVVQETQY
>TRBV5-6|TRBJ2-5
ASSLGGGETQY
>TRBV6-5|TRBJ2-1
ASSYSQGNEQF
>TRBV27|TRBJ2-7
ATAVTGGLKEQY
>TRBV11-2|TRBJ2-1
ASSLERDYNEQF
>TRBV4-3|TRBJ2-7
ASSVADSYEQY
>TRBV5-1|TRBJ1-1
ASSLGGEDTEAF
>TRBV7-9|TRBJ1-1
ASSLVLGDTEAF
>TRBV4-1|TRBJ2-1
ASSLYLAGVDEQF
>TRBV19|TRBJ1-1
ASSPSGISEAF
>TRBV6-1|TRBJ2-7
AGPNRLQGFVEQY
>TRBV5-1|TRBJ2-2
ASSPGRTGELF
>TRBV18|TRBJ2-4
ASSNWDGPAKNIQY
>TRBV6-6|TRBJ1-3
GTGGYRSGNTIY
>TRBV10-2|TRBJ1-6
ASSDGTGNSPLH
>TRBV5-1|TRBJ2-3
ASRVLAGGTTDTQY
>TRBV28|TRBJ1-2
ASTGDPNNYGYT
>TRBV28|TRBJ2-3
ASSLAGSTDTQY
>TRBV4-3|TRBJ2-1
ASSHLEGNNEQF
>TRBV2|TRBJ2-6
ASSDQLSSLAVLSGANVLT
>TRBV7-6|TRBJ1-2
ASSLGNQDGYGYT
>TRBV6-1|TRBJ2-7
ASSESRQPYEQY
>TRBV6-5|TRBJ1-1
ASSYTGDTEAF
>TRBV5-5|TRBJ2-7
ASSLGQGPLEQY
>TRBV5-6|-
ASSLNGVSSYEQY
>TRBV4-1|TRBJ2-2
ASRGTLNTGELF
>TRBV7-8|TRBJ2-7
ASSFNSGLDLPIFYEQY
>TRBV27|TRBJ2-5
ASSLREHQETQY
>TRBV2|TRBJ2-1
ASRRGAGVLSYDEQF
>TRBV14|TRBJ2-7
ASSQERGASYEQY
>TRBV6-1|TRBJ1-2
ASSPTESYGYT
>TRBV7-8|TRBJ1-1
ASSLGPFAEAF
>TRBV5-8|TRBJ2-7
ASSLVAEGGSYEQY
>TRBV7-2|TRBJ2-7
ASSRIAGGAYEQY
>TRBV7-8|TRBJ2-7
ASSLGARGTEQY
>TRBV5-6|TRBJ2-7
ASSLAGGGYEQY
>TRBV19|TRBJ2-7
ASSQAGPTYEQY
>TRBV4-3|TRBJ2-6
ASSQDVRVSGANVLT
>TRBV28|TRBJ2-5
ASSFFGGETQY
>TRBV9|TRBJ2-1
ASSVAGRNNEQF
>TRBV6-5|TRBJ2-2
ASSYSTQGAGGELF
>TRBV13|TRBJ2-7
ASSRTGDPVWEQY
>TRBV7-8|TRBJ2-2
ASHPANTGELF